The clone carrying this T cell receptor (beta chain) was counted only a few times. This sample is part of a study of cytomegalovirus exposure and HLA in healthy donors. This CDR3 is 11 amino acids long. The PCR contained 60 Vbeta and 13 Jbeta primers. The assay was immunoSEQ multiplex PCR, and TCRdb's table has in-frame clones only and misses some. The data show over 100,000 clones, 65% to 75% seen once. The clonotype was recovered from a man aged 25-40 years in good health and CMV-seropositive. The chain employs TRBV21-1 and TRBJ1-1; TRBD1, the table's D call, was not compared with the DNA. TRBV21-1 is recorded as a pseudogene. Sequenced material: PBMCs. This chain's CDR3 is CASRQASLPKF. The DNA for the CDR3 is TGTGCCAGCAGACAGGCTTCGCTTCCCAAGTTT.